A selection of T cell receptor beta chains follows, all from one sample in a study of blood T cell repertoires in COVID-19. Some clones are missing from TCRdb's copy, which holds only in-frame ones; the method was immunoSEQ multiplex PCR. The sample shows just under 100,000 clones, about 82% of them seen only once. What was sequenced was peripheral blood. The receptor set was obtained from a woman aged 60-70 years in a cohort sampled during active or convalescent COVID-19. Both conserved end residues are part of each CDR3. D genes are given only for firm matches. Size is stated for part of the rows, as once, few or many counts, or as a class when the clone is expanded.

TRBD2,-,TRBV27,TRBJ2-5,CASSRGGPGATQYF,TGTGCCAGCAGCCGCGGGGGGCCCGGGGCGACCCAGTACTTC
TRBD1,-,TRBV7-9,TRBJ1-2,CASSLGTGRGYTF,TGTGCCAGCAGCTTAGGGACAGGGAGAGGCTACACCTTC
-,-,TRBV11-2,TRBJ2-5,CASRRPGTAESAQYF,TGTGCCAGCAGACGACCTGGGACTGCGGAGTCGGCCCAGTACTTC
-,-,TRBV4-2,TRBJ1-1,CASSQDTRANTEAFF,TGTGCCAGCAGCCAAGATACCAGGGCGAACACTGAAGCTTTCTTT
-,-,TRBV5-1,TRBJ1-3,CASSSLQGVTGNTIYF,TGCGCCAGCAGCAGCCTACAGGGAGTCACTGGAAACACCATATATTTT
-,-,TRBV3-1/TRBV3-2,TRBJ2-2,CASSSLVEEVGELFF,TGTGCCAGCAGCTCACTCGTTGAGGAGGTCGGGGAGCTGTTTTTT
TRBD2,-,TRBV18,TRBJ2-5,CASSPGLAEVLRRETQYF,TGTGCCAGCTCACCAGGGCTAGCGGAGGTCCTAAGGAGGGAGACCCAGTACTTC
-,few,TRBV6-2/TRBV6-3,TRBJ2-7,CASSYFGSHREEGVYEQYF,TGTGCCAGCAGTTACTTTGGGTCTCACAGGGAAGAAGGGGTCTACGAGCAGTACTTC
TRBD1,-,TRBV2,TRBJ1-5,CASSFPTGDNQPQHF,TGTGCCAGCAGTTTTCCGACAGGGGACAATCAGCCCCAGCATTTT
-,few,TRBV5-1,TRBJ2-7,CASSLVVDSYEQYF,TGCGCCAGCAGCTTGGTTGTGGACAGCTACGAGCAGTACTTC
-,-,TRBV7-6,TRBJ2-3,CASSLDPISKTDTQYF,TGTGCCAGCAGCTTAGACCCAATTTCTAAGACAGATACGCAGTATTTT
TRBD1,-,TRBV6-2/TRBV6-3,TRBJ1-4,CASSLDRGKLFF,TGTGCCAGCAGCTTGGACAGGGGGAAACTGTTTTTT
-,-,TRBV2,TRBJ2-5,CASSGERAETQYF,TGTGCCAGCAGTGGTGAGCGGGCAGAGACCCAGTACTTC
-,few,TRBV6-4,TRBJ1-5,CASHRGNQPQHF,TGTGCCAGCCACAGGGGCAATCAGCCCCAGCATTTT
-,-,TRBV3-1/TRBV3-2,TRBJ1-3,CASSQGLLSGNTIYF,TGTGCCAGCAGCCAAGGTCTTCTCTCTGGAAACACCATATATTTT
TRBD1,-,TRBV3-1/TRBV3-2,TRBJ1-6,CASSQLGQTNSPLHF,TGTGCCAGCAGCCAATTGGGACAGACTAATTCACCCCTCCACTTT
TRBD1,few,TRBV7-3,TRBJ1-1,CASSVQGWTEAFF,TGTGCCAGCAGCGTACAGGGGTGGACTGAAGCTTTCTTT
-,-,TRBV4-2,TRBJ1-1,CASRRQITITNTEAFF,TGTGCCAGCAGGAGACAGATCACAATTACCAACACTGAAGCTTTCTTT
TRBD1,-,TRBV7-2,TRBJ2-5,CASSQGDRPTQYF,TGTGCCAGCAGCCAAGGGGACAGGCCGACCCAGTACTTC
-,-,TRBV30,TRBJ1-1,CAWSGALRLEAFF,TGTGCCTGGAGCGGTGCCCTACGCCTGGAAGCTTTCTTT
TRBD2,once,TRBV7-2,TRBJ2-1,CASSLKHSWEGYNEQFF,TGTGCCAGCAGCTTAAAACACAGTTGGGAGGGCTACAATGAGCAGTTCTTC
TRBD2,-,TRBV28,TRBJ2-5,CASSTRLAGVGETQYF,TGTGCCAGCAGTACCAGACTAGCGGGAGTGGGGGAGACCCAGTACTTC
-,-,TRBV21-1,TRBJ1-5,CASSNPRQGNANNQPQHF,TGTGCCAGCAGCAACCCTAGACAGGGGAATGCTAACAATCAGCCCCAGCATTTT
TRBD2,-,TRBV6-5,TRBJ2-1,CASMGLAGYNEQFF,TGTGCCAGCATGGGACTAGCGGGCTACAATGAGCAGTTCTTC
TRBD1,-,TRBV27,TRBJ1-1,CASSTLGQGGENTEAFF,TGTGCCAGCAGTACTTTAGGACAGGGTGGGGAGAACACTGAAGCTTTCTTT
-,once,TRBV4-1,TRBJ1-2,CASSQEVGVANYGYTF,TGCGCCAGCAGCCAAGAAGTAGGGGTAGCTAACTATGGCTACACCTTC
TRBD1,-,TRBV19,TRBJ1-2,CASSISQGANGYTF,TGTGCCAGTAGTATAAGTCAGGGGGCTAATGGCTACACCTTC
-,few,TRBV7-3,TRBJ2-6,CASSFGSSGANVLTF,TGTGCCAGCAGCTTCGGGAGCTCTGGGGCCAACGTCCTGACTTTC
-,-,TRBV28,TRBJ1-6,CASSLSGGYSPLHF,TGTGCCAGCAGTTTGTCGGGGGGCTATTCACCCCTCCACTTT
-,-,TRBV5-1,TRBJ1-1,CASSLAGLHTEAFF,TGCGCCAGCAGCTTGGCCGGGTTACACACTGAAGCTTTCTTT
TRBD1,-,TRBV7-2,TRBJ1-2,CASSLVGQGRGYTF,TGTGCCAGCAGCTTAGTCGGACAGGGTCGGGGCTACACCTTC
-,-,TRBV12-3/TRBV12-4,TRBJ1-4,CASSPRLREKLFF,TGTGCCAGCAGTCCCCGTCTGAGAGAAAAACTGTTTTTT
-,-,TRBV6-4,TRBJ2-7,CASSRSFTSPFNEQYF,TGTGCCAGCAGCCGATCCTTTACTAGCCCGTTCAACGAGCAGTACTTC
TRBD1,-,TRBV10-3,TRBJ1-1,CAISKDRGDTEAFF,TGTGCCATCAGTAAGGACAGGGGGGACACTGAAGCTTTCTTT
TRBD1,-,TRBV18,TRBJ2-5,CASSRDSSETQYF,TGTGCCAGCTCCCGGGACAGTAGTGAGACCCAGTACTTC
TRBD2,-,TRBV6-7,TRBJ2-3,CASSYHGGRVGLGTDTQYF,TGTGCCAGCAGTTATCATGGCGGGAGGGTGGGACTTGGCACAGATACGCAGTATTTT
TRBD2,-,TRBV10-1,TRBJ2-3,CASSEGGVPDTQYF,TGCGCCAGCAGTGAGGGGGGGGTCCCAGATACGCAGTATTTT
-,-,TRBV19,TRBJ1-6,CATGQIYNSPLHF,TGTGCCACTGGACAGATTTATAATTCACCCCTCCACTTT
-,-,TRBV28,TRBJ1-4,CASSLKSAGLGEKLFF,TGTGCCAGCAGTTTAAAGTCGGCAGGGTTAGGAGAAAAACTGTTTTTT
-,-,TRBV27,TRBJ2-5,CASSLLARWEKTQYF,TGTGCCAGCAGTTTATTGGCCAGGTGGGAGAAGACCCAGTACTTC
-,few,TRBV19,TRBJ1-5,CASSPVRAQPQHF,TGTGCCAGTAGCCCAGTCAGGGCTCAGCCCCAGCATTTT
TRBD1,once,TRBV28,TRBJ1-6,CASRQGRDSPLHF,TGTGCCAGCAGACAGGGGAGAGATTCACCCCTCCACTTT
TRBD1,-,TRBV7-9,TRBJ1-2,CASSSTGVQGYTF,TGTGCCAGCAGCTCCACAGGGGTCCAAGGCTACACCTTC
-,once,TRBV5-1,TRBJ2-3,CASGVERATDTQYF,TGCGCCAGCGGGGTGGAGCGGGCTACAGATACGCAGTATTTT
-,-,TRBV7-9,TRBJ1-4,CASSFGLNPATNEKLFF,TGTGCCAGCAGCTTCGGACTGAATCCTGCAACTAATGAAAAACTGTTTTTT
TRBD1,-,TRBV5-1,TRBJ2-5,CASSSGTGAVGETQYF,TGCGCCAGCAGCTCCGGGACAGGGGCTGTCGGGGAGACCCAGTACTTC
-,few,TRBV5-5,TRBJ2-7,CASSIDWYEQYF,TGTGCCAGCAGCATCGACTGGTACGAGCAGTACTTC
-,-,TRBV28,TRBJ2-3,CASRARGDTQYF,TGTGCCAGCAGGGCCAGGGGAGATACGCAGTATTTT
TRBD1,-,TRBV6-1,TRBJ1-5,CASSDPGQVGNQPQHF,TGTGCCAGCAGTGACCCGGGACAGGTAGGCAATCAGCCCCAGCATTTT
-,-,TRBV7-3,TRBJ2-3,CASSPRADTQYF,TGTGCCAGCAGCCCCCGCGCAGATACGCAGTATTTT
-,-,TRBV5-8,TRBJ1-3,CASSLVRVDGNTIYF,TGTGCCAGCAGCTTGGTCAGGGTAGACGGAAACACCATATATTTT
-,-,TRBV12-3/TRBV12-4,TRBJ1-2,CASSYTGGQGYTF,TGTGCCAGCAGCTACACGGGGGGGCAAGGCTACACCTTC
TRBD1,few,TRBV19,TRBJ2-1,CASSMRQGQGPNEQFF,TGTGCCAGTAGTATGAGACAGGGGCAGGGTCCGAATGAGCAGTTCTTC
-,-,TRBV5-1,TRBJ1-2,CASSLVSGVNYGYTF,TGCGCCAGCAGCTTGGTGTCAGGGGTTAACTATGGCTACACCTTC
TRBD2,-,TRBV7-2,TRBJ2-7,CASSSSGGAAYEQYF,TGTGCCAGCAGCTCTAGCGGGGGGGCGGCCTACGAGCAGTACTTC
-,-,TRBV9,TRBJ1-5,CASSVAGTHQPQHF,TGTGCCAGCAGCGTAGCAGGCACCCATCAGCCCCAGCATTTT
-,-,TRBV3-1/TRBV3-2,TRBJ2-7,CASSQELEGAYEQYF,TGTGCCAGCAGCCAAGAATTAGAGGGGGCCTACGAGCAGTACTTC
-,once,TRBV19,TRBJ2-5,CASSMRARQETQYF,TGTGCCAGTAGTATGAGGGCACGCCAAGAGACCCAGTACTTC
-,once,TRBV6-2/TRBV6-3,TRBJ2-7,CASSYSDLYEQYF,TGTGCCAGCAGTTACTCGGACTTATACGAGCAGTACTTC
TRBD1,-,TRBV11-2,TRBJ1-6,CASTIDRGSSPLHF,TGTGCCAGCACCATCGACAGGGGTAGTTCACCCCTCCACTTT